This TCR beta chain was captured by sequencing in a study of cytomegalovirus exposure and HLA in healthy donors. Points on this clone: Antigen specificity is unknown.

PCR amplification relied on 60 Vbeta primers (plus 13 Jbeta primers). The data were produced by immunoSEQ multiplex PCR, yet TCRdb's version contains in-frame clones alone and is incomplete. This repertoire includes roughly 74,000 clones. General study points: Using the classifier, cytomegalovirus status was reportedly diagnosed with high specificity and sensitivity. As a later analysis showed, a missense DCLRE1C variant was linked to trimming of TCR beta V- and J-genes.

The donors, nominally healthy at sampling, likely had unrecorded immune exposures. CDR1 and CDR2 from the germline V gene are LNHDA and SQIVND (reference sequence). V shed 4 bases and J 1 base; nucleotides not matched to a gene: 3. The CDR3 is 15 residues long. The TCR comes from a female donor in good health and CMV-seropositive. V gene TRBV19 combines with J gene TRBJ2-5; 10 bases map to TRBD2. Sequencing input: PBMCs. In DNA, the CDR3 is TGTGCCAGTAGTACCGGGACTAGCGCCCAAGAGACCCAGTACTTC. This codes for CASSTGTSAQETQYF. Using reference TRBV19 and TRBJ2-5 for the parts outside the CDR3, the full variable domain is DGGITQSPKYLFRKEGQNVTLSCEQNLNHDAMYWYRQDPGQGLRLIYYSQIVNDFQKGDIAEGYSVSREKKESFPLTVTSAQKNPTAFYLCASSTGTSAQETQYFGPGTRLLVL.